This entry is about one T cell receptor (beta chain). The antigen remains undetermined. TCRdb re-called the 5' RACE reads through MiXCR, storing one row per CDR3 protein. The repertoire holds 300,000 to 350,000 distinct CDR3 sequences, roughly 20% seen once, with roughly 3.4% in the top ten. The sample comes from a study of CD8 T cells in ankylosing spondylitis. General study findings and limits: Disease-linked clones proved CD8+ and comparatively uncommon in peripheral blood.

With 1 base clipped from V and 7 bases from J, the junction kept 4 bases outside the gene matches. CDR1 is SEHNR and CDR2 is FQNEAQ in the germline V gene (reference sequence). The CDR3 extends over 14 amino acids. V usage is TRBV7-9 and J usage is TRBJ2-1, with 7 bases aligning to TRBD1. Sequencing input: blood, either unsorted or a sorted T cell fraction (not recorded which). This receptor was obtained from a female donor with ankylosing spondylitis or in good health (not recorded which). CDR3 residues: CASSLETGANEQFF. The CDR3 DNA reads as TGTGCCAGCAGCTTAGAAACAGGGGCGAATGAGCAGTTCTTC.